This entry concerns a single TCR beta chain. Its specificity is not known. A read error may account for a junction end that differs from germline. The data stem from a study of shared clonotypes between healthy human individuals. Study background: Every donor yielded three CD4 naive, three CD4 memory, two CD8 naive and one CD8 memory plate.

CDR3 size: 15 residues. The germline V gene encodes CDR1 SEHNR and CDR2 FQNEAQ (reference sequence). Study conclusions and caveats: Clonotype sharing across a few donors was observed for about 4.8% of naive CD4 clonotypes.

At the deep level, the assay was run. Measured with immunoSEQ multiplex PCR; TCRdb has only the in-frame clones, and not every one. The sample carries under 2,500,000 clones, approximately 94% recorded once. This chain links TRBV7-9 with TRBJ1-1; D is undetermined. Material: naive CD4+ T cells sorted from blood. Sample subset: CD45RA+ positively selected. This clonotype was sampled from a man between 18 and 29 years old in good health. The chain's CDR3 is CAGSLDPGMNTEAFF. The CDR3 nucleotides read TGTGCCGGCAGCTTAGATCCGGGGATGAACACTGAAGCTTTCTTT.